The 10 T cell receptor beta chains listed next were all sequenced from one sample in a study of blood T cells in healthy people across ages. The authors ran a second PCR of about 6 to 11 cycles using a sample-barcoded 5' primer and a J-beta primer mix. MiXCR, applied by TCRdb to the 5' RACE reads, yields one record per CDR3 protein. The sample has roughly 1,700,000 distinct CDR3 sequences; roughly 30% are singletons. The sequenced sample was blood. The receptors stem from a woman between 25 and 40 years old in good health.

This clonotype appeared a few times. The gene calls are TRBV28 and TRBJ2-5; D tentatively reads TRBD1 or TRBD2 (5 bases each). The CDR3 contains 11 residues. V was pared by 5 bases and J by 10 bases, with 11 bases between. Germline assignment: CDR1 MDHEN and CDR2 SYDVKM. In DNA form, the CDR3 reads TGTGCCAGCAGTAGTGGAGGACACCAGTACTTC. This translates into CASSSGGHQYF.

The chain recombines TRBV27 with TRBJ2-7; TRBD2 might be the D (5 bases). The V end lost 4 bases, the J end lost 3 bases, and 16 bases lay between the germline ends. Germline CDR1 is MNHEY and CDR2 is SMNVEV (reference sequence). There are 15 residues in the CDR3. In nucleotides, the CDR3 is TGTGCCAGCAGTTCCCCGGAGTCGGGGTACTACGAGCAGTACTTC. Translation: CASSSPESGYYEQYF.

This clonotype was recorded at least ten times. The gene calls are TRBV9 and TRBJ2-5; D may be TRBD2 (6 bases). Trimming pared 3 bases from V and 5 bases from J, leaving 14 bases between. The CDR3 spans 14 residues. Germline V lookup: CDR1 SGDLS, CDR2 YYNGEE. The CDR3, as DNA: TGTGCCAGCAGCGGATCACCCGCGGGGGAGACCCAGTACTTC. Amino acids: CASSGSPAGETQYF.

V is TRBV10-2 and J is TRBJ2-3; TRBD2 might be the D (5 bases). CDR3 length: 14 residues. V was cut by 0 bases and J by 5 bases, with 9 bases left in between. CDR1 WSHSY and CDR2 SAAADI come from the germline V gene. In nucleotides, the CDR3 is TGCGCCAGCAGTGAGTCGACTCGGGAAGATACGCAGTATTTT. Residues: CASSESTREDTQYF.

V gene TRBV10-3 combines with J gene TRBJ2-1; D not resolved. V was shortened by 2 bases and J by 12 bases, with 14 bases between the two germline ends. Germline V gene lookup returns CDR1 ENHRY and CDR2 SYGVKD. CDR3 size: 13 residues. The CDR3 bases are TGTGCCATCAGTGAGGGACCGGACCTTGGGCAGTTCTTC. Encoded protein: CAISEGPDLGQFF.

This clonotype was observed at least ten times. CDR3 DNA: TGTGCCAGCAGGACAGTCTCTGGGGCCAACGTCCTGACTTTC. Its translation: CASRTVSGANVLTF. The genes are TRBV25-1 and TRBJ2-6; perhaps TRBD1 as D (5 bases). Germline V CDR1 and CDR2: MGHDK, SYGVNS. V lost 6 bases and J 0 bases, leaving 6 bases between the germline ends. CDR3 length: 14 amino acids.

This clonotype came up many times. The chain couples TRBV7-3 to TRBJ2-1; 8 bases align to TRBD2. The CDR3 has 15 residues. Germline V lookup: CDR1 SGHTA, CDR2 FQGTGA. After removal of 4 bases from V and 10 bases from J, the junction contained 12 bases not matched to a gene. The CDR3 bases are TGTGCCAGCAGCTCAGGGACTAGTCAAGTAGTGGAGCAGTTCTTC. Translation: CASSSGTSQVVEQFF.

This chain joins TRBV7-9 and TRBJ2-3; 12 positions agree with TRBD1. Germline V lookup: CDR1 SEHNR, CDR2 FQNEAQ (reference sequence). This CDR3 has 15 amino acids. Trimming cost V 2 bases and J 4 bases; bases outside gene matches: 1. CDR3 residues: CASSLWDRGPDTQYF. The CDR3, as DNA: TGTGCCAGCAGCTTATGGGACAGGGGGCCAGATACGCAGTATTTT.

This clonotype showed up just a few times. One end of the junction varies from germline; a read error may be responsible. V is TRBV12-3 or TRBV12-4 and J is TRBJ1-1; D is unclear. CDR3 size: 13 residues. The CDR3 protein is CTSSTVRNTEAFF. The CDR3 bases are TGTACCAGCAGTACGGTTAGGAACACTGAAGCTTTCTTT.

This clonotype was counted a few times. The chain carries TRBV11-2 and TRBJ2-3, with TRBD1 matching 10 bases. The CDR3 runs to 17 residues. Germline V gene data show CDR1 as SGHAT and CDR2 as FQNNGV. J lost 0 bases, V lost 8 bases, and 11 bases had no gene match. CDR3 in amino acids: CASCVWDRGLSTDTQYF. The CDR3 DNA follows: TGTGCCAGCTGCGTTTGGGACAGGGGCCTAAGCACAGATACGCAGTATTTT.